This note documents a single TCR beta chain sequence. The sample comes from a study of T cell changes during pregnancy in multiple sclerosis. Per the germline V gene, CDR1 is SGHRS and CDR2 is YFSETQ. The CDR3 has 17 residues. Germline trimming cut 1 base from V and 2 bases from J; bases unmatched to any gene: 9. The protocol was immunoSEQ multiplex PCR, while the TCRdb copy is restricted to in-frame clones and leaves out a portion. In the table there are some 49,000 clones, 90% of which are singletons. Sample: peripheral blood, taken after pregnancy. V usage is TRBV5-1 and J usage is TRBJ2-3; 8 bases match TRBD2. The receptor comes from a female donor in good health, enrolled as a control in a pregnancy study. CDR3 sequence (DNA): TGCGCCAGCAGCTTGCCAGAGCGGGGGCCCTACACAGATACGCAGTATTTT. Protein product: CASSLPERGPYTDTQYF.